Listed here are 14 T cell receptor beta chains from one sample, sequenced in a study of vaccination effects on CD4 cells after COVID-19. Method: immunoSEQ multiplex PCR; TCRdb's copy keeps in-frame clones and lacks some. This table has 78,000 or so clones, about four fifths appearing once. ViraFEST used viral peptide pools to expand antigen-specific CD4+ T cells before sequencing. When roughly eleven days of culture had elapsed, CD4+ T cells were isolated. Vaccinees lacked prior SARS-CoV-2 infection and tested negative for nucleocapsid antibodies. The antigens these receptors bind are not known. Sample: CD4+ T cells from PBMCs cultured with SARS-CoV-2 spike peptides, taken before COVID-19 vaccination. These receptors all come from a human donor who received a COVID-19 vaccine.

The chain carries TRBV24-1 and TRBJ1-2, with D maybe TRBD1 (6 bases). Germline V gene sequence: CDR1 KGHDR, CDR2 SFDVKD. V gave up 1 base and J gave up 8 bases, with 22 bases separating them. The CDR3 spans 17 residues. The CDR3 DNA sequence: TGTGCCACCAGTGATTTTGGCGCGGGGGCCGGTTTGGAAGGCTACACCTTC. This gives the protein CATSDFGAGAGLEGYTF.

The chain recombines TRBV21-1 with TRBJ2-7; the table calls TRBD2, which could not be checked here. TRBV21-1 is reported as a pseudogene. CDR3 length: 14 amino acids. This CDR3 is CASSRTRGGDPQYV. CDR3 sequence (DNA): TGTGCCAGCAGCCGGACCCGCGGGGGGGACCCGCAGTACGTC.

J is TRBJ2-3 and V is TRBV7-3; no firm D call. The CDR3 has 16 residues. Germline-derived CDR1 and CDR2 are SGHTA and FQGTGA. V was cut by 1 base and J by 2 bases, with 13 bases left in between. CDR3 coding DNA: TGTGCCAGCAGCTTAAGGAGTAGATGGGCCACAGATACGCAGTATTTT. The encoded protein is CASSLRSRWATDTQYF.

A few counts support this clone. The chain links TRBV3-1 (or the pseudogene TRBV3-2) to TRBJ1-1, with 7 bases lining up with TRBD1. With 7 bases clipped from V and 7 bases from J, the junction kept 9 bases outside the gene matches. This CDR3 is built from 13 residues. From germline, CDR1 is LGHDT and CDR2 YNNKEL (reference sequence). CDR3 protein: CASTAGGVGEAFF. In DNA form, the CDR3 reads TGTGCCAGCACGGCAGGGGGAGTCGGTGAAGCTTTCTTT.

Written as DNA, the CDR3 is TGTGCCAGCAGCGCCCAACAGGGGGTCGGGTACTATGGCTACACCTTC. Translation gives CASSAQQGVGYYGYTF. The chain combines TRBV9 with TRBJ1-2, with 8 bases fitting TRBD1. Germline loops: CDR1 SGDLS, CDR2 YYNGEE. This CDR3 is 16 amino acids long. After removal of 3 bases from V and 3 bases from J, the junction contained 10 bases not matched to a gene.

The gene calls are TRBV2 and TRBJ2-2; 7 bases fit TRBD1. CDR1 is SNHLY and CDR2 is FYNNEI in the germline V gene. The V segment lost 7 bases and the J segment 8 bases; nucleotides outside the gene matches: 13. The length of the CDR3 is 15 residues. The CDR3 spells CASTRQGATAGELFF. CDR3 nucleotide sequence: TGTGCCAGCACCCGACAGGGAGCCACAGCGGGGGAGCTGTTTTTT.

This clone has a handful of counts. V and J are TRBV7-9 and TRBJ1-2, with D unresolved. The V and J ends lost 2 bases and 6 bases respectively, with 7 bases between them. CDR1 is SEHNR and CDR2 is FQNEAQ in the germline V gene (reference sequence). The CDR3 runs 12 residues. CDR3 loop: CASSLTGDGYTF. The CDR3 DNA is TGTGCCAGCAGCTTAACGGGAGATGGCTACACCTTC.

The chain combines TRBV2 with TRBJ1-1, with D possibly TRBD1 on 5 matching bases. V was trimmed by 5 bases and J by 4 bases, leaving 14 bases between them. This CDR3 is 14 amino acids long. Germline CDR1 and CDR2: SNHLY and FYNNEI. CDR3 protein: CASSNQGLGTEAFF. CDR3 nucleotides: TGTGCCAGCAGTAACCAGGGATTGGGCACTGAAGCTTTCTTT.

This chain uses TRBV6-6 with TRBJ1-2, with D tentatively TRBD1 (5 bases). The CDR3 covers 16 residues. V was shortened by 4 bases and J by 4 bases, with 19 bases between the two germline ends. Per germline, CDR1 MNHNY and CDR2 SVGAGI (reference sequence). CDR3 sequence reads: CASSSPSKRGAYGYTF. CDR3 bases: TGTGCCAGCAGTTCCCCGAGCAAGAGGGGCGCCTATGGCTACACCTTC.

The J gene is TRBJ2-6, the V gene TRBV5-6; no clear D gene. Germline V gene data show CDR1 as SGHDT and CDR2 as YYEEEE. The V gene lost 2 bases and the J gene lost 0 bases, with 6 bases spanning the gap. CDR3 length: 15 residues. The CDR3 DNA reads TGTGCCAGCAGCTTTCGGAGCTCTGGGGCCAACGTCCTGACTTTC. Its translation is CASSFRSSGANVLTF.

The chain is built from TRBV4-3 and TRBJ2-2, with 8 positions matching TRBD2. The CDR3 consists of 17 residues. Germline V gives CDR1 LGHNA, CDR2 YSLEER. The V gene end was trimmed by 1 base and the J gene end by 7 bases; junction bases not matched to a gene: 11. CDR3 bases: TGCGCCAGCAGCCAAGTGGACGGGGGGGGCCTCGTCGGGGAGCTGTTTTTT. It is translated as CASSQVDGGGLVGELFF.

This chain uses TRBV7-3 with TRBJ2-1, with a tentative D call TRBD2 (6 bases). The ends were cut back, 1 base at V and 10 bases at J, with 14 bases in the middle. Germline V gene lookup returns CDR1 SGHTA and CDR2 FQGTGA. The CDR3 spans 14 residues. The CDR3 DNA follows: TGTGCCAGCAGCTTAAACCCTCTTGGGGGGGAGCAGTTCTTC. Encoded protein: CASSLNPLGGEQFF.

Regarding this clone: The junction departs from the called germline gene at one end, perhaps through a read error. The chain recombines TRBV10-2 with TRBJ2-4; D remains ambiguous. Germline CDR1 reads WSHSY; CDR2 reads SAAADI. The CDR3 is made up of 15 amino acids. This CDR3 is CASSEFFLAKNIQYF. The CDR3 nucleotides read TGCGCCAGCAGCGAGTTCTTCCTAGCCAAAAACATTCAGTACTTC.

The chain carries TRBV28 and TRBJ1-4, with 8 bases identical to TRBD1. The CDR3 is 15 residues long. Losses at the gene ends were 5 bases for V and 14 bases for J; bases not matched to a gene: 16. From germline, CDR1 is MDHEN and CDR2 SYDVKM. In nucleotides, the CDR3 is TGTGCCAGCAGTCCTGATCGGGACAGGCGCCTGATGCTGTTTTTT. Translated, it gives CASSPDRDRRLMLFF.